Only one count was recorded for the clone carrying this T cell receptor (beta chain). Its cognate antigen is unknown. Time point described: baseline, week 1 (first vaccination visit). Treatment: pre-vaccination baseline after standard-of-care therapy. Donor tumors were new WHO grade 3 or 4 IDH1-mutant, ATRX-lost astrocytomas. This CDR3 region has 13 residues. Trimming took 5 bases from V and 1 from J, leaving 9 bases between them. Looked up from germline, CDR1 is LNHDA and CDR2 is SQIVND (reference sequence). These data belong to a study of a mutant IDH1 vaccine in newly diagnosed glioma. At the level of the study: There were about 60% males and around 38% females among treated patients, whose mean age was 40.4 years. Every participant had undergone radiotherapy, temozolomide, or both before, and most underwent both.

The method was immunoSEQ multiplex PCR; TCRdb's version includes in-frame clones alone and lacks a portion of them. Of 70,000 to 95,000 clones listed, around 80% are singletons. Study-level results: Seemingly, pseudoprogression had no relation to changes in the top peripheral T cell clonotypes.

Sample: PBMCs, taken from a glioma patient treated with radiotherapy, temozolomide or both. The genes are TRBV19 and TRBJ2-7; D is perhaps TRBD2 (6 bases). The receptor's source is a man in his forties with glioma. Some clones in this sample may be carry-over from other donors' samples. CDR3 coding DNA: TGTGCCAGTAGTCCCCGGGGGTCCTACGAGCAGTACTTC. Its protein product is CASSPRGSYEQYF.